The entry below gives a single TCR beta chain sequence along with its context. Its matching antigen is unknown. TCRdb reanalysed the 5' RACE reads using MiXCR and keeps one entry per CDR3 protein. This table holds 150,000 to 200,000 distinct CDR3 sequences, 25% to 40% found once. This sample stems from a study of T-cell memory formation after mild COVID-19. The study, taken as a whole, reports: Cross-reactive memory seemingly joined, as some responding clones were found in pre-infection memory.

Sample: PBMCs or a T cell subset sorted from them (not recorded which). The TCR comes from an adult woman who had mild COVID-19 (a few samples of this study predate the infection). Cell type and time point are not known.

Written as DNA, the CDR3 is TGTGCCACCAGCAGCGATTCCGGGACGTTAGCTCGATGGAATTCACCCCTCCACTTT. As protein: CATSSDSGTLARWNSPLHF. The rearrangement joins TRBV15 to TRBJ1-6; weak D call: TRBD1 (5 bases). The germline V gene encodes CDR1 LNHNV and CDR2 YYDKDF (reference sequence). The CDR3 is 19 amino acids. V lost 3 bases to trimming and J lost 7 bases, with 25 bases between them.